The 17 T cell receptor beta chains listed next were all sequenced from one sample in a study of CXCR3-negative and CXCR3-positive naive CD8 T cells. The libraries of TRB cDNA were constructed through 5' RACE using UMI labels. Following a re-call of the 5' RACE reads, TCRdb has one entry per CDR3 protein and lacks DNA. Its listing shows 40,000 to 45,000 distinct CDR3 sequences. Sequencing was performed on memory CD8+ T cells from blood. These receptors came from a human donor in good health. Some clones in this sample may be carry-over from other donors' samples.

The CDR3 sequence is CASSQDVAAGLWGGYTF. The chain uses TRBV4-3 and TRBJ1-2; with no DNA, the TCRdb D assignment of TRBD1 cannot be verified. This CDR3 is built from 17 residues. Germline-derived CDR1 and CDR2 are LGHNA and YSLEER.

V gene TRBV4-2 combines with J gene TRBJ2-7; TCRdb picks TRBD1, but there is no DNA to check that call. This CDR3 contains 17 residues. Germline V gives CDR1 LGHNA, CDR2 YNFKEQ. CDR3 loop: CASSQEGGWDRAYEQYF.

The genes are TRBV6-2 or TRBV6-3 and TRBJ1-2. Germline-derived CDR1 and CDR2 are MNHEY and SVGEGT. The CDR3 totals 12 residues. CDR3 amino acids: CASSYDDYGYTF.

The CDR3 here is CASSGRQGWTGELFF. The chain is built from TRBV25-1 and TRBJ2-2; no DNA is available, so the TRBD1 call from TCRdb remains unchecked. The CDR3 has 15 amino acids. Germline CDR1 reads MGHDK; CDR2 reads SYGVNS.

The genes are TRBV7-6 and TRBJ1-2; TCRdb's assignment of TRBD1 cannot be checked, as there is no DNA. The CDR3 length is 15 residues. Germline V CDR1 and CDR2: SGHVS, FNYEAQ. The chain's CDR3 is CASSPLSDTIGGYTF.

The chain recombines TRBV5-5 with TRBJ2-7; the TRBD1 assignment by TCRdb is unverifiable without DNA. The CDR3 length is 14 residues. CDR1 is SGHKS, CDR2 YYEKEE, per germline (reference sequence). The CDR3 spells CASSRGQGAYEQYF.

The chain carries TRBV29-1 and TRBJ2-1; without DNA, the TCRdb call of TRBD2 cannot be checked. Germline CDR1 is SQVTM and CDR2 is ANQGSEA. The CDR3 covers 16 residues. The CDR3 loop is CSVDAWGLAMDDEQFF.

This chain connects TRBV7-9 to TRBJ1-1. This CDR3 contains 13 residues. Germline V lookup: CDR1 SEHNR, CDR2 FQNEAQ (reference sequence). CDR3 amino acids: CASSPSLGTEAFF.

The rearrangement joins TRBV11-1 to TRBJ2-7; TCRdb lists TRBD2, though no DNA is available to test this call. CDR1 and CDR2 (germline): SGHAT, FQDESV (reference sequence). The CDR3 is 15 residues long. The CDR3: CASSLSRTETYEQYF.

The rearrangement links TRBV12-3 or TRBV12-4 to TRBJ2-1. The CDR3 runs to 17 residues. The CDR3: CASSFLRGVRPYNEQFF.

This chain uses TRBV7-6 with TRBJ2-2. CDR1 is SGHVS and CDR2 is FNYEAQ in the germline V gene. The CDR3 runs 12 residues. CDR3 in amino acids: CASSPSTGELFF.

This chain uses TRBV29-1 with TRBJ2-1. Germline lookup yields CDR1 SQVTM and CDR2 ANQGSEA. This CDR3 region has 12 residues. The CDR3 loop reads CSSPGTYNEQFF.

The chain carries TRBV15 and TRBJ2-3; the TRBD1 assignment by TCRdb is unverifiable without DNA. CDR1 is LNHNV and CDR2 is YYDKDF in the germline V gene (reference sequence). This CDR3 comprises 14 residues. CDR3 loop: CATSSLLGADTQYF.

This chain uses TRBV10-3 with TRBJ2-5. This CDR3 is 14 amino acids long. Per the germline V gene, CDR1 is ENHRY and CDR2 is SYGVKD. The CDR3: CATLSPGVQETQYF.

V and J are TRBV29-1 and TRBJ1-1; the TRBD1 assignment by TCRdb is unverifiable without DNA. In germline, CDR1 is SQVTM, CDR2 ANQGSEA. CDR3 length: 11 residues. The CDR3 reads CSVTGATEAFF.

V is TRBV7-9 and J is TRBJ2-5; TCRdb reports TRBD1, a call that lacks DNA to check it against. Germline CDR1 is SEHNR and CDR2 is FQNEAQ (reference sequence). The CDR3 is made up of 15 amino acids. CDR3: CASSPTDRTQETQYF.

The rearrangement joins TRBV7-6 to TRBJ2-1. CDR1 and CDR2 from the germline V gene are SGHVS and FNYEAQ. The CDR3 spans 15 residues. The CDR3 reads CASSLAQRPSNEQFF.